This is a list of T cell receptor beta chains from one sample in a study of cytomegalovirus exposure and HLA in healthy donors. Only in-frame clones appear in the TCRdb table, and some are missing; sequencing was by immunoSEQ multiplex PCR. Here the sample spans some 260,000 clones, around 91% being singletons. Sequencing was carried out using PBMCs. These receptors came from a woman younger than 45 in good health and CMV-seronegative. The CDR3 runs from the conserved cysteine through the conserved F or W. The order of the fields is CDR3 length, D gene, clone size, J gene, V gene, CDR3 DNA, CDR3 protein. A D gene is named only where the DNA matches it firmly. A row's size may be missing; if present it is once, few, many or a size class.

cdr3_length: 16; d_call: TRBD1; clone_size: -; j_call: TRBJ2-5; v_call: TRBV27; cdr3_nt: TGTGCCAGCAGTCTAGGGACAGGGGTGAACCAAGAGACCCAGTACTTC; cdr3_aa: CASSLGTGVNQETQYF
cdr3_length: 13; d_call: -; clone_size: -; j_call: TRBJ2-5; v_call: TRBV19; cdr3_nt: TGTGCCAGTAGCCCAGGGGTCCGGGAGACCCAGTACTTC; cdr3_aa: CASSPGVRETQYF
cdr3_length: 10; d_call: -; clone_size: -; j_call: TRBJ2-7; v_call: TRBV20-1; cdr3_nt: TGCAGTGCTGAGGTAAACGAGCAGTACTTC; cdr3_aa: CSAEVNEQYF
cdr3_length: 15; d_call: -; clone_size: -; j_call: TRBJ1-4; v_call: TRBV9; cdr3_nt: TGTGCCAGCAGCCTTAGCGGACAGCCTAATGAAAAACTGTTTTTT; cdr3_aa: CASSLSGQPNEKLFF
cdr3_length: 17; d_call: TRBD2; clone_size: many; j_call: TRBJ2-6; v_call: TRBV28; cdr3_nt: TGTGCCAGCAGTCTAGAGGCGGGGGAATCTGGGGCCAACGTCCTGACTTTC; cdr3_aa: CASSLEAGESGANVLTF
cdr3_length: 15; d_call: -; clone_size: -; j_call: TRBJ2-7; v_call: TRBV6-5; cdr3_nt: TGTGCCAGCCGGCCGGAGGAGGGAATAAGCTACGAGCAGTACTTC; cdr3_aa: CASRPEEGISYEQYF
cdr3_length: 13; d_call: TRBD1; clone_size: -; j_call: TRBJ2-7; v_call: TRBV19; cdr3_nt: TGTGCCAGTAGTCGACAGGGGATGGACGAGCAGTACTTC; cdr3_aa: CASSRQGMDEQYF
cdr3_length: 15; d_call: -; clone_size: once; j_call: TRBJ1-5; v_call: TRBV6-5; cdr3_nt: TGTGCCAGCAGTCGGCGGGAGGGGAGCAATCAGCCCCAGCATTTT; cdr3_aa: CASSRREGSNQPQHF
cdr3_length: 18; d_call: -; clone_size: -; j_call: TRBJ2-3; v_call: TRBV14; cdr3_nt: TGTGCCAGCAGCTACTCAAGACGGCTGGGGAGCGACACAGATACGCAGTATTTT; cdr3_aa: CASSYSRRLGSDTDTQYF
cdr3_length: 15; d_call: TRBD2; clone_size: -; j_call: TRBJ2-7; v_call: TRBV28; cdr3_nt: TGTGCCAGCAGTTCCCGAAGCGGGAGAGACTACGAGCAGTACTTC; cdr3_aa: CASSSRSGRDYEQYF
cdr3_length: 15; d_call: TRBD2; clone_size: -; j_call: TRBJ2-1; v_call: TRBV19; cdr3_nt: TGTGCCAGTAGTATGAGCCTAGCGGGCATCAATGAGCAGTTCTTC; cdr3_aa: CASSMSLAGINEQFF
cdr3_length: 16; d_call: -; clone_size: -; j_call: TRBJ1-4; v_call: TRBV21-1; cdr3_nt: TGTGCCAGCAGCGGTGGGAAGGGTCCCTGGGGGGAAAAACTGTTTTTT; cdr3_aa: CASSGGKGPWGEKLFF
cdr3_length: 16; d_call: -; clone_size: -; j_call: TRBJ1-5; v_call: TRBV12-5; cdr3_nt: TGTGCTAGTGGTTTGACCCCCGACAGCTTCAATCAGCCCCAGCATTTT; cdr3_aa: CASGLTPDSFNQPQHF
cdr3_length: 12; d_call: -; clone_size: -; j_call: TRBJ1-1; v_call: TRBV25-1; cdr3_nt: TGTGCCAGCAGTGATAGGACCACTGAAGCTTTCTTT; cdr3_aa: CASSDRTTEAFF
cdr3_length: 14; d_call: -; clone_size: few; j_call: TRBJ2-7; v_call: TRBV11-2; cdr3_nt: TGTGCCAGCAGCTTAGGGCAGGGTGGTGCCGAGCAGTACTTC; cdr3_aa: CASSLGQGGAEQYF
cdr3_length: 16; d_call: TRBD1; clone_size: -; j_call: TRBJ1-2; v_call: TRBV28; cdr3_nt: TGTGCCAGCCAGGGGGCCTCCTTATTACTCGGCTATGGCTACACCTTC; cdr3_aa: CASQGASLLLGYGYTF
cdr3_length: 18; d_call: -; clone_size: -; j_call: TRBJ2-7; v_call: TRBV5-1; cdr3_nt: TGCGCCAGCAGCTTGGGGCCCCCGGGCCCAATTCTATCCTACGAGCAGTACTTC; cdr3_aa: CASSLGPPGPILSYEQYF
cdr3_length: 18; d_call: TRBD2; clone_size: -; j_call: TRBJ2-2; v_call: TRBV7-3; cdr3_nt: TGTGCCAGCAGCCCGGCGGGTACTCTAGCGGGAGTCACCGGGGAGCTGTTTTTT; cdr3_aa: CASSPAGTLAGVTGELFF
cdr3_length: 11; d_call: -; clone_size: -; j_call: TRBJ2-2; v_call: TRBV20-1; cdr3_nt: TGCAGTGCCCGAGTCTCCGGGGAGCTGTTTTTT; cdr3_aa: CSARVSGELFF
cdr3_length: 17; d_call: -; clone_size: -; j_call: TRBJ2-5; v_call: TRBV7-7; cdr3_nt: TGTGCCAGCAGCCCTCATGGGCAATCGTCCTGGTGGGAGACCCAGTACTTC; cdr3_aa: CASSPHGQSSWWETQYF
cdr3_length: 14; d_call: TRBD1; clone_size: once; j_call: TRBJ2-7; v_call: TRBV19; cdr3_nt: TGTGCCAGTAGTACTTCGGACAGGGTTTACGAGCAGTACTTC; cdr3_aa: CASSTSDRVYEQYF
cdr3_length: 15; d_call: TRBD2; clone_size: few; j_call: TRBJ2-7; v_call: TRBV7-9; cdr3_nt: TGTGCCAGCAGCTCCGGACTAGCGGGCCCCTACGAGCAGTACTTC; cdr3_aa: CASSSGLAGPYEQYF
cdr3_length: 17; d_call: TRBD2; clone_size: -; j_call: TRBJ2-7; v_call: TRBV7-8; cdr3_nt: TGTGCCAGCATCCCCTGGGGCGGGGGGCGCCGCTCCTACGAGCAGTACTTC; cdr3_aa: CASIPWGGGRRSYEQYF
cdr3_length: 15; d_call: TRBD2; clone_size: few; j_call: TRBJ2-5; v_call: TRBV7-3; cdr3_nt: TGTGCCAGCAGCTGGGCGGGAGGGGGACAAGAGACCCAGTACTTC; cdr3_aa: CASSWAGGGQETQYF
cdr3_length: 16; d_call: -; clone_size: -; j_call: TRBJ2-2; v_call: TRBV28; cdr3_nt: TGTGCCAGCAGTTCCACTCTAAGAGTGAACACCGGGGAGCTGTTTTTT; cdr3_aa: CASSSTLRVNTGELFF
cdr3_length: 14; d_call: TRBD1; clone_size: -; j_call: TRBJ2-7; v_call: TRBV5-6; cdr3_nt: TGTGCCAGCAGCCCGGCGGGACAGGGTGGCGAGCAGTACTTC; cdr3_aa: CASSPAGQGGEQYF
cdr3_length: 15; d_call: -; clone_size: -; j_call: TRBJ2-1; v_call: TRBV30; cdr3_nt: TGTGCCTGGAGTGTCAGTAGCGGAATTCTGGGTGAGCAGTTCTTC; cdr3_aa: CAWSVSSGILGEQFF
cdr3_length: 13; d_call: -; clone_size: few; j_call: TRBJ2-7; v_call: TRBV25-1; cdr3_nt: TGTGCCAGCAGTGTAACGGCGCGGGACGAGCAGTACTTC; cdr3_aa: CASSVTARDEQYF
cdr3_length: 15; d_call: TRBD2; clone_size: -; j_call: TRBJ2-5; v_call: TRBV5-4; cdr3_nt: TGTGCCAGCAGCCGGACTAGCGGGAACGAAGAGACCCAGTACTTC; cdr3_aa: CASSRTSGNEETQYF
cdr3_length: 14; d_call: TRBD2; clone_size: -; j_call: TRBJ2-7; v_call: TRBV5-6; cdr3_nt: TGTGCCAGCAGTTCGACTAGCGGGAGCTACGAGCAGTACTTC; cdr3_aa: CASSSTSGSYEQYF
cdr3_length: 15; d_call: TRBD1; clone_size: -; j_call: TRBJ2-3; v_call: TRBV6-6; cdr3_nt: TGTGCCAGCAGTTTGACAGGGGCTTCCACAGATACGCAGTATTTT; cdr3_aa: CASSLTGASTDTQYF
cdr3_length: 15; d_call: -; clone_size: -; j_call: TRBJ1-2; v_call: TRBV4-3; cdr3_nt: TGCGCCAGCAGCCAAGTAATTGGAGCTAACTATGGCTACACCTTC; cdr3_aa: CASSQVIGANYGYTF
cdr3_length: 14; d_call: TRBD1; clone_size: -; j_call: TRBJ2-1; v_call: TRBV4-3; cdr3_nt: TGCGCCAGCAGCCAAAGACAGGGGGGGAATGAGCAGTTCTTC; cdr3_aa: CASSQRQGGNEQFF
cdr3_length: 11; d_call: -; clone_size: -; j_call: TRBJ2-7; v_call: TRBV20-1; cdr3_nt: TGCAGTGCTAGCCCGGCCCACGAGCAGTACTTC; cdr3_aa: CSASPAHEQYF
cdr3_length: 15; d_call: TRBD1; clone_size: -; j_call: TRBJ2-7; v_call: TRBV4-2; cdr3_nt: TGTGCCAGCAGCCAAGGGGGACAGAGCTCCTACGAGCAGTACTTC; cdr3_aa: CASSQGGQSSYEQYF
cdr3_length: 15; d_call: TRBD2; clone_size: -; j_call: TRBJ2-7; v_call: TRBV11-2; cdr3_nt: TGTGCCAGCAGCTTAGCTAGCGGGATCCCCTACGAGCAGTACTTC; cdr3_aa: CASSLASGIPYEQYF
cdr3_length: 15; d_call: -; clone_size: -; j_call: TRBJ1-5; v_call: TRBV5-8; cdr3_nt: TGTGCCAGCAGCTTGCAAGGGGACAGCAATCAGCCCCAGCATTTT; cdr3_aa: CASSLQGDSNQPQHF
cdr3_length: 15; d_call: -; clone_size: -; j_call: TRBJ2-5; v_call: TRBV2; cdr3_nt: TGTGCCAGCAGGGATCCAACAGGGATGGGGGAGACCCAGTACTTC; cdr3_aa: CASRDPTGMGETQYF
cdr3_length: 15; d_call: TRBD2; clone_size: -; j_call: TRBJ2-3; v_call: TRBV19; cdr3_nt: TGTGCCAGTACCTTTCGAGCGGGAGGCACAGATACGCAGTATTTT; cdr3_aa: CASTFRAGGTDTQYF
cdr3_length: 13; d_call: -; clone_size: -; j_call: TRBJ2-7; v_call: TRBV27; cdr3_nt: TGTGCCAGCACCCCGGCAGGGACAAACGAGCAGTACTTC; cdr3_aa: CASTPAGTNEQYF